This TCR beta chain was sequenced during a study of T cells in localized non-small cell lung cancer. The data were produced by immunoSEQ multiplex PCR, yet TCRdb's version contains in-frame clones alone and is incomplete. The repertoire has roughly 48,000 clones, roughly 80% of them found once; the top ten carry roughly a sixth. Germline-derived CDR1 and CDR2 are MNHEY and SMNVEV (reference sequence). Between the trimmed V and J ends, which lost 7 bases and 0 bases, there was a span of 18 bases. The CDR3 consists of 16 residues. The sample was peripheral blood, taken before any cancer treatment. V is TRBV27 and J is TRBJ1-1, with D possibly matching TRBD1 (6 bases). This receptor was identified in a man between 40 and 75 years old with stage I squamous cell lung carcinoma. The CDR3 DNA reads as TGTGCCAGCACCTCCCTGGGGGCCGGAATGAACACTGAAGCTTTCTTT. Translation: CASTSLGAGMNTEAFF.